The present entry profiles one TCR beta chain with its context. Its antigen is undetermined. The length of the CDR3 is 14 residues. The V gene lost 6 bases and the J gene lost 1 base, with 11 bases spanning the gap. Germline CDR1 and CDR2: MDHEN and SYDVKM. These data come from a study of cytomegalovirus exposure and HLA in healthy donors. General study findings and limits: The Asian-associated ancestry cluster reportedly had fewer N-insertions than the 666-donor mean in a later analysis.

Primers for the PCR totalled 60 Vbeta and 13 Jbeta. TCRdb's table, derived via immunoSEQ multiplex PCR, lists solely in-frame clones and lacks some. The data hold 98,000 or so clones, with roughly 80% observed a single time. V gene TRBV28 combines with J gene TRBJ2-3; TRBD2 might be the D (6 bases). The clonotype originates from a middle-aged man in good health and CMV-seronegative. The material sequenced was PBMCs. In nucleotides, the CDR3 is TGTGCCAGCAGCGGAGGGTTCGGCACAGATACGCAGTATTTT. Translated, it gives CASSGGFGTDTQYF.